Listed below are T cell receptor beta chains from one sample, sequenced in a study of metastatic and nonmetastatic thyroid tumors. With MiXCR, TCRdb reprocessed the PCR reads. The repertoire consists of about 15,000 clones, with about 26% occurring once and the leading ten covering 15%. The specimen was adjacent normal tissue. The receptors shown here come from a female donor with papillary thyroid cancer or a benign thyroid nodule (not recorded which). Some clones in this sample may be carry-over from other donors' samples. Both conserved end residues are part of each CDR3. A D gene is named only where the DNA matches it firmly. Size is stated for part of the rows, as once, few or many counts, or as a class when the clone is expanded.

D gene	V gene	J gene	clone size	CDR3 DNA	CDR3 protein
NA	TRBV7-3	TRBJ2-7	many	TGTGCCAGCAGCTTATATACGGGCTCCTACGAGCAGTACTTC	CASSLYTGSYEQYF
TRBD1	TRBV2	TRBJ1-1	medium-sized	TGTGCCAGCAGTGGACAGGGGAAAGGCACTGAAGCTTTCTTT	CASSGQGKGTEAFF
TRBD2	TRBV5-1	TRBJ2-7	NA	TGCGCCAGCAGCCCTACTAGCGGGAGATCCTACGAGCAGTACTTC	CASSPTSGRSYEQYF
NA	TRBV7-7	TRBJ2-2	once	TGTGCTAGCAGCTCCGGCACCCCGAACACCGGGGAGCTGTTTTTT	CASSSGTPNTGELFF
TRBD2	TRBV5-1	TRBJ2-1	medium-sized	TGCGCCAGCAGCCCATCGACAGATTCTAGCGGTCATTACAATGAGCAGTTCTTC	CASSPSTDSSGHYNEQFF
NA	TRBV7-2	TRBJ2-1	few	TGTGCCAACAGCTTCTTCTACAATGAGCAGTTCTTC	CANSFFYNEQFF
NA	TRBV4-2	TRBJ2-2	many	TGTGCCAGCAGCGGAGCATACACCGGGGAGCTGTTTTTT	CASSGAYTGELFF
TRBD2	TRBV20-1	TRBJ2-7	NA	TGCAGTGCTAGATTTGGGGGGGCCTACGAGCAGTACTTC	CSARFGGAYEQYF
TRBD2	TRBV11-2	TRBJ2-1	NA	TGTGCCAGCAGTGAAAGCGGGAGGGCTGCGGATGAGCAGTTCTTC	CASSESGRAADEQFF
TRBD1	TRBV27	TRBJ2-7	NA	TGTGCCAGCAGTCTCATCGCCCGCCCGGGACAGGGGGACGAGCAGTACTTC	CASSLIARPGQGDEQYF
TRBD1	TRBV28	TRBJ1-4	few	TGTGCCAGCAGTTTATGGGGGACAGGCGAAAAACTGTTTTTT	CASSLWGTGEKLFF
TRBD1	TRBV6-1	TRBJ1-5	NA	TGTGCCAGCAGGGGACAGGGGGCGGTCAATCAGCCCAAGCATTTT	CASRGQGAVNQPKHF
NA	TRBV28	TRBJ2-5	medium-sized	TGTGCCAGCAGTTTAAAAGAGACCCAGTACTTC	CASSLKETQYF
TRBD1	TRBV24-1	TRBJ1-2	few	TGTGCCACCAGTGATACGGGACAGGGGGCAAACTATGGCTACACCTTC	CATSDTGQGANYGYTF
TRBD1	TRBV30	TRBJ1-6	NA	TGTGCCTGGAGTGAGGGCAGGGGGCAGTCACCCCTCCACTTT	CAWSEGRGQSPLHF
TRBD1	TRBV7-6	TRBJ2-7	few	TGTGCCAGCAGCGCCAGGGGGCAGGGGGAGCAGTACTTC	CASSARGQGEQYF
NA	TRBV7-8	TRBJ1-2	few	TGTGCCAGCAGCTCCCGTGCGGGCTATGGCTACACCTTC	CASSSRAGYGYTF
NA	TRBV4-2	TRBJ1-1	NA	TGTGCCAGCAGCCAGTACGGTGCGAACACTGAAGCTTTCTTT	CASSQYGANTEAFF
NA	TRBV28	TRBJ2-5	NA	TGTGCCAGCATCCCCCGGGCCCCTCCGGAGACCCAGTACTTC	CASIPRAPPETQYF
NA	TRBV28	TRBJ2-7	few	TGTGCCACCCGCCTTGAGGTTGAGCAGTACTTC	CATRLEVEQYF
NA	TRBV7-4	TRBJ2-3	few	TGTGCCAGCAGCTTAGAGGGTTCGGACTCGAGTACAGATACGCAGTATTTT	CASSLEGSDSSTDTQYF
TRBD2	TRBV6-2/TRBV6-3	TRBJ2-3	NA	TGTGCCAGCAGTTCCCTAGGAGCGGGGGGAGGAGATACGCAGTATTTT	CASSSLGAGGGDTQYF
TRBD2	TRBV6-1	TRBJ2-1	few	TGTGCCAGCAGTGGACTAGCGGGGGGATACAATGAGCAGTTCTTC	CASSGLAGGYNEQFF
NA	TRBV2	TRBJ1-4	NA	TGTGCCAGCAGTGAAAGGGGGGCAGAGAAACTGTTTTTT	CASSERGAEKLFF
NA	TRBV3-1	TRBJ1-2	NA	TGTGCCAGCAGCCAAGATTCGTACAGGGTGAGCTATGGCTACACCTTC	CASSQDSYRVSYGYTF
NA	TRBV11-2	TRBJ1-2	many	TGTGCCAGCAGCTTAATTCGGGGGGGCTACACCTTC	CASSLIRGGYTF
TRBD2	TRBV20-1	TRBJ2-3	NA	TGCAGTGCTTCCCGGACTAGCGTGAGCCCGTATACGCAGTATTTT	CSASRTSVSPYTQYF
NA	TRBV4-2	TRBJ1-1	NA	TGTGCCAGCAGCCAAGAAAGTGAGTTGCGGGGTGGCACTGAAGCTTTCTTT	CASSQESELRGGTEAFF
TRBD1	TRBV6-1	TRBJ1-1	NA	TGTGCCAGCAGAGGGACAGGGGGCTCTGAAGCTTTCTTT	CASRGTGGSEAFF
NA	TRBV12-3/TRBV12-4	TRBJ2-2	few	TGTGCCAGCAGTGTTGCTCGGGAGCTGTTTTTT	CASSVARELFF
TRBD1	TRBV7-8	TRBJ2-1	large	TGTGCCAGCAGCTCCTATGGGGGTTACAGGGGATATGAGCAGTTCTTC	CASSSYGGYRGYEQFF
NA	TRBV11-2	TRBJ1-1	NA	TGTGCCAGCAGCTTAGGGGGGCCGAACACTGAAGCTTTCTTT	CASSLGGPNTEAFF
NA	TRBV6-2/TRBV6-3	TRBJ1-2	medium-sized	TGTGCCAGCAGTTACTCGAGGGCGGACTATGGCTACACCTTC	CASSYSRADYGYTF
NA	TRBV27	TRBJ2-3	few	TGTGCCAGCAGTGGGCCGGACACAGATACGCAGTATTTT	CASSGPDTDTQYF
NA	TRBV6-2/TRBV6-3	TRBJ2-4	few	TGTGCCAGCAGTTACTCGGAACAGGGTGACATTCAGTACTTC	CASSYSEQGDIQYF
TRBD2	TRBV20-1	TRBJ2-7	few	TGCAGTGCTATCTCGGGACTACACTACGAGCAGTACTTC	CSAISGLHYEQYF
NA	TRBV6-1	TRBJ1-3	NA	TGTGCCAGCAGATTGACGGAACTGGGCGCTGGAAACACCATATATTTT	CASRLTELGAGNTIYF
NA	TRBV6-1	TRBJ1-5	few	TGTGCCAGCAGTGATGTCCAGGGTAAAGCCAGCAATCAGCCCCAGCATTTT	CASSDVQGKASNQPQHF
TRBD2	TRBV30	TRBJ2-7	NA	TGTGCCTGGAGTCAGGGCGGGGGTCAGCAGTACTTC	CAWSQGGGQQYF
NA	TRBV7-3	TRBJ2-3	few	TGTGCCAGCAGCTTAACTAGCGCAGATACGCAGTATTTT	CASSLTSADTQYF
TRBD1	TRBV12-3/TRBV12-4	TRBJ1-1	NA	TGTGCCAGCAGCTATGACAGGGGGCTTGAGGACACTGAAGCTTTCTTT	CASSYDRGLEDTEAFF
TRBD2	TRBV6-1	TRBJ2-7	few	TGTGCCAGCAGTGTGTCTAGCGGGAAGACGTACGAGCAGTACTTC	CASSVSSGKTYEQYF
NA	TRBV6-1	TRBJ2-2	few	TGTGCCAGCAGTGGAATATTAGGAGGTGGCACCGGGGAGCTGTTTTTT	CASSGILGGGTGELFF
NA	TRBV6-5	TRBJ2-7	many	TGTGCCAGCAGTTACCACCAGGCTTCCTACGAGCAGTACTTC	CASSYHQASYEQYF
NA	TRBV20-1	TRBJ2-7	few	TGCAGTGCTAGAGGGGGGGATAGCTCCTACGAGCAGTACTTC	CSARGGDSSYEQYF
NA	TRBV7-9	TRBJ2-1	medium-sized	TGTGCCAGCAGCTCCCTAGCGAATGAGCAGTTCTTC	CASSSLANEQFF
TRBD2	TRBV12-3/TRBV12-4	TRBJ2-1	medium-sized	TGTGCCAGCAGCTTAGCGGGAGTGGTAGGAGGTGAGCAGTTCTTC	CASSLAGVVGGEQFF
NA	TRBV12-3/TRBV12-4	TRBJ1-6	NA	TGTGCCAGCAGTTTTTCCGGCAGGGTAGGCAATTCACCCCTCCACTTT	CASSFSGRVGNSPLHF
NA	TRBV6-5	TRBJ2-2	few	TGTGCCAGCAGTTACTCGTCGGGTGGCGGGGAGCTGTTTTTT	CASSYSSGGGELFF
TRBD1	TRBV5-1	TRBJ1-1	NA	TGCGCCAGCAGCCAGAACCTTGGACAGGGCACTGAAGCTTTCTTT	CASSQNLGQGTEAFF
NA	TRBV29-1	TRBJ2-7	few	TGCAGCGCCCTCCGGGACCACCAGTACTTC	CSALRDHQYF
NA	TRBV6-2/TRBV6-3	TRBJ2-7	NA	TGTGCCAGCAGTTACCAGTTTTACGGCTACGAGCAGTACTTC	CASSYQFYGYEQYF
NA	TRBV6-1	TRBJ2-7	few	TGTGCCAGCAGTGAAGATGGGGGTTTAGGACTTCCCTACGAGCAGTACTTC	CASSEDGGLGLPYEQYF
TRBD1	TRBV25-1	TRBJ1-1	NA	TGTGCCAGCAGTGGGCCTCAGGACAGGGGATGGTTAAACACTGAAGCTTTCTTT	CASSGPQDRGWLNTEAFF